This T cell receptor beta chain was profiled in a study of blood T cell repertoires in COVID-19. The wider study: Material from acute and convalescent COVID-19 was sourced from the United States, Italy and Spain. T cells, B-cell-depleted T cells, or PBMCs supplied cDNA or gDNA.

The CDR3 is 14 amino acids. Trimming removed 6 bases from V and 5 bases from J; junction bases left unmatched: 6. Per germline, CDR1 MNHNY and CDR2 SVGAGI (reference sequence). The count of this clone is one. The method was immunoSEQ multiplex PCR; TCRdb's version includes in-frame clones alone and lacks a portion of them. The table records approximately 52,000 clones, 80% to 90% of them present only once. The chain combines TRBV6-6 with TRBJ2-1; TRBD2 agrees at 8 bases. Sequenced: peripheral blood. The source is a man in his sixties with acute or convalescent COVID-19. In DNA form, the CDR3 reads TGTGCCAGCAGCGGGAGGCGGGGGGACAATGAGCAGTTCTTC. Its protein product is CASSGRRGDNEQFF.